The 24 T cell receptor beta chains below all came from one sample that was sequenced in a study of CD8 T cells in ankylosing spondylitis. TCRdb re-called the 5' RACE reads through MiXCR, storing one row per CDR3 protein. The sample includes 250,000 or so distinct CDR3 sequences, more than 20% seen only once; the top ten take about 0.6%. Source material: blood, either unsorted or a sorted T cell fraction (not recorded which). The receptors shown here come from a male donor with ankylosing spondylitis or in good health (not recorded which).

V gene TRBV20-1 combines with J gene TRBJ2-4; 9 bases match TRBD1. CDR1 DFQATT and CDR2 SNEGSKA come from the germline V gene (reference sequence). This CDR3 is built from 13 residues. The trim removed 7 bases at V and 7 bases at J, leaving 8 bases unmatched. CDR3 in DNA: TGCAGTGTCCCCGGGACAGGGTCGAACATTCAGTACTTC. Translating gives CSVPGTGSNIQYF.

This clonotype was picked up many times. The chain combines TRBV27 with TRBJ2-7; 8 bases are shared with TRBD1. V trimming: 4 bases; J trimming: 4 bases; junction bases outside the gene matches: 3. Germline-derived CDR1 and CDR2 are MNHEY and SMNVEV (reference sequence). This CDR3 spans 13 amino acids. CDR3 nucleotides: TGTGCCAGCAGTTCGCAGGGGGCGTACGAGCAGTACTTC. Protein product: CASSSQGAYEQYF.

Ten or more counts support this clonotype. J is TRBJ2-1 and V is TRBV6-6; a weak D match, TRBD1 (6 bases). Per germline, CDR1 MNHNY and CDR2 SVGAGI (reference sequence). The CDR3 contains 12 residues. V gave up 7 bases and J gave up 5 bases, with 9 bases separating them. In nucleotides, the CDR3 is TGTGCCAGCAATCGACAGGACAATGAGCAGTTCTTC. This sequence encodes CASNRQDNEQFF.

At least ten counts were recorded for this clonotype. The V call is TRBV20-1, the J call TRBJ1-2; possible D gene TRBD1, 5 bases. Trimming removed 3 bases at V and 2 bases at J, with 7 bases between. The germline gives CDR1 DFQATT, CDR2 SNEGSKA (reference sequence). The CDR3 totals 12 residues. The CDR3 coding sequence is TGCAGTGCTAGGGACAACAACTATGGCTACACCTTC. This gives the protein CSARDNNYGYTF.

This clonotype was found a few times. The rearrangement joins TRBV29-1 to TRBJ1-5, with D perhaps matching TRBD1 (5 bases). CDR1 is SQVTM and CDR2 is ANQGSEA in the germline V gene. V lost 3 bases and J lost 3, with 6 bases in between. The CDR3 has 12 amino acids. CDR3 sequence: CSVEGDNQPQHF. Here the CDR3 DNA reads TGCAGCGTTGAGGGGGACAATCAGCCCCAGCATTTT.

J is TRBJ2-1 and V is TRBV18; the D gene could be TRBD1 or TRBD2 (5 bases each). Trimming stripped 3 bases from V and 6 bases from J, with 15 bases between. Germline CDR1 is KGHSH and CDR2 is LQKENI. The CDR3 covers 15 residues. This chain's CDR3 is CASSPSQGVGNEQFF. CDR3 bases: TGTGCCAGCTCACCCTCGCAGGGAGTTGGCAATGAGCAGTTCTTC. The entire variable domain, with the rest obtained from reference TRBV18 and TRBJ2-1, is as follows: NAGVMQNPRHLVRRRGQEARLRCSPMKGHSHVYWYRQLPEEGLKFMVYLQKENIIDESGMPKERFSAEFPKEGPSILRIQQVVRGDSAAYFCASSPSQGVGNEQFFGPGTRLTVL.

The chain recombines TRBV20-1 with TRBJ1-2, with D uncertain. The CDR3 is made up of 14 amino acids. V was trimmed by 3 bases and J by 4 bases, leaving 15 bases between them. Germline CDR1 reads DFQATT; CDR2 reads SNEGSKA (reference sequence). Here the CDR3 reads CSARAAPRPYGYTF. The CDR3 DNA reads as TGCAGTGCTAGGGCAGCACCGAGGCCCTATGGCTACACCTTC.

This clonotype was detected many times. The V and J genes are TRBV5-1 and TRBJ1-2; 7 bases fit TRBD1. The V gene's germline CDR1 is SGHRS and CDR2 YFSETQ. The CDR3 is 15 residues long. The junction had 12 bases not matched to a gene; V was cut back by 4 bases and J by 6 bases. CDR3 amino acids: CASSATGTEFHGYTF. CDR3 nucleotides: TGCGCCAGCAGCGCAACCGGGACAGAATTTCATGGCTACACCTTC.

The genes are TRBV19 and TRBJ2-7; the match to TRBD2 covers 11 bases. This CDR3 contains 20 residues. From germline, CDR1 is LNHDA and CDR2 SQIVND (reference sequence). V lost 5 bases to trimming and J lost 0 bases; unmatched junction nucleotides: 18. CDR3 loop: CASSGQRWSSGGEISYEQYF. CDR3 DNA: TGTGCCAGTAGTGGACAGCGGTGGAGTAGCGGGGGGGAAATCTCCTACGAGCAGTACTTC.

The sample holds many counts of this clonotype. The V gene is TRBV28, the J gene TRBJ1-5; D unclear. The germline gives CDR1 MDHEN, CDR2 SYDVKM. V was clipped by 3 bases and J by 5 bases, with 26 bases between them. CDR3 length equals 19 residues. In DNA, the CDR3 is TGTGCCAGCAGTTTCTTCCCATTTAGGCGGGGTCGAGGTCATCAGCCCCAGCATTTT. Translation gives CASSFFPFRRGRGHQPQHF.

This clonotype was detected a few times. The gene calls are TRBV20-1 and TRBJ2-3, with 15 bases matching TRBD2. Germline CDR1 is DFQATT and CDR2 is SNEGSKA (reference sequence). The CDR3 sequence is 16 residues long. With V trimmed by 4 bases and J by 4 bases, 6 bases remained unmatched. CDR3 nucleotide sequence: TGCAGTGCTATAGGGGGACTAGCGGGGGGTCCAGATACGCAGTATTTT. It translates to CSAIGGLAGGPDTQYF.

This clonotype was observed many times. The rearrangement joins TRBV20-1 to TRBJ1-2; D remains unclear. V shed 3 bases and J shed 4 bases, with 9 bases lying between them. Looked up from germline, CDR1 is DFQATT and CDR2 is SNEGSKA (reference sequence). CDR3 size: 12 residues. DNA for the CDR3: TGCAGTGCTAGCGATGCCAGCTATGGCTACACCTTC. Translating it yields CSASDASYGYTF.

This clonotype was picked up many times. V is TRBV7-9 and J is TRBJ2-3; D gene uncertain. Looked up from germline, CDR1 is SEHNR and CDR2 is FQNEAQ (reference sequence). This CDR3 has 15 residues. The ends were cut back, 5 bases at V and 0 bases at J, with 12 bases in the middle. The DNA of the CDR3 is TGTGCCAGCAGCCTCCAGAGACCGAGCACAGATACGCAGTATTTT. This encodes CASSLQRPSTDTQYF.

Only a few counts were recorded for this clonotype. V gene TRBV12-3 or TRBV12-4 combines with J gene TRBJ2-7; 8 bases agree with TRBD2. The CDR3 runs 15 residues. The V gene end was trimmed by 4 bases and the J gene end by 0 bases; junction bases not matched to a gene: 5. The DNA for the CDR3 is TGTGCCAGCAGTTCCTCTAGCGGGTACTCCTACGAGCAGTACTTC. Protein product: CASSSSSGYSYEQYF.

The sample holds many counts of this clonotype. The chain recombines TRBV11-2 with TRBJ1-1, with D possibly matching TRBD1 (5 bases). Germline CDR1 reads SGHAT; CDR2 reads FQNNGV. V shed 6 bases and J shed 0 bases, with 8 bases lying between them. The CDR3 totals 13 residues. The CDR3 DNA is TGTGCCAGCAGTGGGGGAGTGAACACTGAAGCTTTCTTT. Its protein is CASSGGVNTEAFF.

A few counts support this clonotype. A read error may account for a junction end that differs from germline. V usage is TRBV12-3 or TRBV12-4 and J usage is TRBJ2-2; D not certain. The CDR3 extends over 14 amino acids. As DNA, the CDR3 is TGTGCCAGCAGGGCCCTCCCGAACTCCGGGGAGCTGTTTTTT. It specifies CASRALPNSGELFF.

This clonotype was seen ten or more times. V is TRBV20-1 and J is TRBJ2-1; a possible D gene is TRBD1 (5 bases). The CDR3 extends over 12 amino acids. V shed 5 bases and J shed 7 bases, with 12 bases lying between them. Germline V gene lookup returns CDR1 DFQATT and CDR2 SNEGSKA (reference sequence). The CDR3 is CSAGSGKNEQFF. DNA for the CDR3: TGCAGTGCTGGCTCAGGGAAAAATGAGCAGTTCTTC.

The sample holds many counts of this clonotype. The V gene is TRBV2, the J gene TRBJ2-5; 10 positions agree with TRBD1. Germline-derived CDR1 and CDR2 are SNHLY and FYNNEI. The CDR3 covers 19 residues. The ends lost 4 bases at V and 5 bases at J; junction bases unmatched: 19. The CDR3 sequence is CASSGRSGDRGLMRETQYF. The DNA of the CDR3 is TGTGCCAGCAGTGGAAGAAGTGGTGACAGGGGGCTGATGAGGGAGACCCAGTACTTC.

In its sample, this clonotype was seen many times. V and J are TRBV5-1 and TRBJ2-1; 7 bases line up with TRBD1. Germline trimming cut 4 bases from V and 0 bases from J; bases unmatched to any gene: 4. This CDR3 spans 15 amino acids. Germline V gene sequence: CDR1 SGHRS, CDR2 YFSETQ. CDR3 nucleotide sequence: TGCGCCAGCAGCCCCAGACAGGGCTCCTACAATGAGCAGTTCTTC. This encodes CASSPRQGSYNEQFF.

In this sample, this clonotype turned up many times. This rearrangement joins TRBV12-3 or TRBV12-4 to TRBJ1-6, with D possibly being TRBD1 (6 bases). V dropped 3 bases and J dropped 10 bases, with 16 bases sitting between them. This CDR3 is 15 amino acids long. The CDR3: CASSLAGGGWSPLHF. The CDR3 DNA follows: TGTGCCAGCAGTTTGGCTGGGGGGGGCTGGTCACCCCTCCACTTT.

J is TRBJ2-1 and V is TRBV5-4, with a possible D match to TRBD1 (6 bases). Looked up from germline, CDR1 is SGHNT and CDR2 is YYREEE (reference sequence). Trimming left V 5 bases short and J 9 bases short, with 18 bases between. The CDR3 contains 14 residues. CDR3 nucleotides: TGTGCCAGCAGGCCAAACAGGGTGGATATTGAGCAGTTCTTC. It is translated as CASRPNRVDIEQFF.

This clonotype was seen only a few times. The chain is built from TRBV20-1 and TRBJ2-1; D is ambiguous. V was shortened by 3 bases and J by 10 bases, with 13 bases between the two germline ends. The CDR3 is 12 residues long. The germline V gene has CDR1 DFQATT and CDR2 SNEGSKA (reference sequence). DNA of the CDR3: TGCAGTGCTAGTAGGCTAGGCGGCGAGCAGTTCTTC. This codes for CSASRLGGEQFF.

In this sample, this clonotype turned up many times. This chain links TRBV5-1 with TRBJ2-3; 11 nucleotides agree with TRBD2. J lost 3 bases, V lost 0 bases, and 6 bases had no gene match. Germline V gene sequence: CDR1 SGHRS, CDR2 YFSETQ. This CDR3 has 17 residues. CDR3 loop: CASSLARTSGLTDTQYF. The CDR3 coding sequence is TGCGCCAGCAGCTTGGCCCGGACTAGCGGGTTGACAGATACGCAGTATTTT.

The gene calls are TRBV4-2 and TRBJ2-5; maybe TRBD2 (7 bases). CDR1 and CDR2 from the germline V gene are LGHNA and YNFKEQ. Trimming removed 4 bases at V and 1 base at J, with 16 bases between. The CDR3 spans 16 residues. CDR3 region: CASSPEGGASQETQYF. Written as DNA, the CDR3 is TGTGCCAGCAGCCCTGAGGGGGGGGCCAGCCAAGAGACCCAGTACTTC.